Reported below is one T cell receptor (beta chain). This entry comes from a study of cytotoxic CD8 clonotypes in ibrutinib-treated CLL. Using immunoSEQ multiplex PCR, the repertoire was profiled, and TCRdb retains in-frame clones only, with some absent. The repertoire includes 110,000 to 150,000 clones, 75% to 85% of them detected once, and roughly 13% sits in the top ten. The germline gives CDR1 MGHRA, CDR2 YSYEKL. The CDR3 spans 14 residues. With 2 bases removed from V and 8 bases from J, the gap between germline ends came to 15 bases. This chain connects TRBV4-1 to TRBJ1-1; weak D call: TRBD1 (5 bases). The sequencing used PBMCs, collected after 12 months of ibrutinib treatment. The sequence came from a human donor with chronic lymphocytic leukemia. CDR3 DNA: TGCGCCAGCAGCCAACCCTCGACAGCTAAAGAAGCTTTCTTT. The encoded protein is CASSQPSTAKEAFF.